These T cell receptor beta chains were read from a single sample in a study of OX40 agonist ivuxolimab in advanced cancers. Data came from immunoSEQ multiplex PCR; TCRdb stores just in-frame clones and leaves some out. Of fewer than 120,000 clones listed, approximately 89% are singletons. Sequenced here: CD4+ or CD8+ T cells sorted from blood, sampled in a trial of the OX40 agonist ivuxolimab. The receptors were gathered from an adult with an advanced solid tumor such as melanoma, head and neck, liver or kidney cancer. Both conserved end residues are part of each CDR3. The D gene is left open where the match is weak. The size entry is marked missing in some rows and otherwise reads once, few, many or a size class.

J gene	V gene	clone size	D gene	CDR3 protein	CDR3 DNA
TRBJ1-2	TRBV18	-	TRBD1	CASSPAFLTGGLGYGYTF	TGTGCCAGCTCACCAGCCTTCTTGACAGGGGGCTTGGGTTATGGCTACACCTTC
TRBJ2-3	TRBV19	-	TRBD2	CASSTSGSRTDTQYF	TGTGCCAGTAGTACTAGCGGGAGCAGGACAGATACGCAGTATTTT
TRBJ2-1	TRBV7-3	-	TRBD1	CASSLGTGPINEQFF	TGTGCCAGCAGCCTAGGGACAGGGCCGATCAATGAGCAGTTCTTC
TRBJ1-3	TRBV11-2	-	-	CASSLDLDSAGNTIYF	TGTGCCAGCAGCTTAGATCTAGATTCGGCTGGAAACACCATATATTTT
TRBJ2-7	TRBV7-8	-	-	CASSPVGGEQYF	TGTGCCAGCAGCCCCGTTGGGGGCGAGCAGTACTTC
TRBJ1-5	TRBV19	few	-	CASSSPRREVGNQPQHF	TGTGCCAGTTCTTCCCCCCGGCGGGAAGTGGGCAATCAGCCCCAGCATTTT
TRBJ2-5	TRBV11-2	-	-	CASSLQERQGGWRETQYF	TGTGCCAGCAGCTTACAAGAACGACAGGGAGGGTGGCGAGAGACCCAGTACTTC
TRBJ2-2	TRBV5-1	-	TRBD2	CASSFGLAGNTGELFF	TGCGCCAGCAGCTTCGGACTAGCGGGGAACACCGGGGAGCTGTTTTTT
TRBJ2-4	TRBV28	-	-	CASSPPSTGIQYF	TGTGCCAGCAGCCCCCCGTCGACAGGCATTCAGTACTTC
TRBJ1-1	TRBV13	-	-	CASSLTRQITEAFF	TGTGCCAGCAGCCTAACCAGGCAAATCACTGAAGCTTTCTTT
TRBJ2-5	TRBV19	-	TRBD2	CASSIDGVSSGGAEETQYF	TGTGCCAGTAGTATAGATGGAGTTAGTAGCGGGGGGGCCGAAGAGACCCAGTACTTC
TRBJ1-1	TRBV27	-	TRBD1	CASSLSFIGGGGGEAFF	TGTGCCAGCAGTTTGTCCTTTATCGGAGGGGGCGGGGGTGAAGCTTTCTTT
TRBJ1-1	TRBV5-8	-	TRBD1	CASSFRDRQTEAFF	TGTGCCAGCAGCTTCCGGGACAGGCAAACTGAAGCTTTCTTT
TRBJ1-1	TRBV7-3	once	-	CASSFTRVGTEAFF	TGTGCCAGCAGCTTTACTAGGGTTGGCACTGAAGCTTTCTTT
TRBJ1-4	TRBV19	-	-	CASGGLNEKLFF	TGTGCCAGTGGGGGCCTTAATGAAAAACTGTTTTTT
TRBJ1-2	TRBV6-6	-	-	CASTTPRGYGYTF	TGTGCCAGCACCACACCCAGAGGCTATGGCTACACCTTC
TRBJ2-5	TRBV11-2	-	TRBD1	CASSLDRDRGETQYF	TGTGCCAGCAGCTTAGATCGGGACAGGGGGGAGACCCAGTACTTC
TRBJ2-7	TRBV20-1	once	-	CSARLAYEQYF	TGCAGTGCTCGGCTAGCTTACGAGCAGTACTTC
TRBJ1-5	TRBV28	-	-	CASRTNRNQPQHF	TGTGCCAGCCGAACTAATAGAAATCAGCCCCAGCATTTT
TRBJ1-2	TRBV27	-	-	CASSSSGADYGYTF	TGTGCCAGCAGTTCCTCGGGGGCCGACTATGGCTACACCTTC
TRBJ2-1	TRBV7-8	-	-	CASSSPNEQFF	TGTGCCAGCAGCTCGCCCAATGAGCAGTTCTTC
TRBJ2-2	TRBV18	-	TRBD1	CASSPPSSRTGDGELFF	TGTGCCAGCTCACCACCTTCATCACGGACAGGGGACGGGGAGCTGTTTTTT
TRBJ2-7	TRBV5-5	-	-	CASSLEGRAGQPPSYEQYF	TGTGCCAGCAGCTTGGAGGGGCGCGCGGGGCAACCTCCATCCTACGAGCAGTACTTC
TRBJ1-4	TRBV30	-	-	CAWRTGGGEKLFF	TGTGCCTGGAGGACCGGGGGGGGTGAAAAACTGTTTTTT
TRBJ2-7	TRBV28	-	TRBD1	CAIMKQGYEQYF	TGTGCCATTATGAAACAGGGGTACGAGCAGTACTTC
TRBJ2-3	TRBV28	-	-	CASTLAGEGTDTQYF	TGTGCCAGCACCTTAGCCGGAGAGGGCACAGATACGCAGTATTTT
TRBJ1-2	TRBV6-6	-	-	CASSYGSGANYGYTF	TGTGCCAGCAGTTACGGATCAGGGGCCAACTATGGCTACACCTTC
TRBJ2-7	TRBV6-6	-	TRBD1	CASSRQGREQYF	TGTGCCAGCAGTCGACAGGGGCGCGAGCAGTACTTC
TRBJ2-7	TRBV7-9	-	TRBD2	CASSSLAGNYEQYF	TGTGCCAGCAGCTCTCTAGCGGGGAACTACGAGCAGTACTTC
TRBJ2-1	TRBV11-1	-	-	CASSSVGRGSSYNEQFF	TGTGCCAGCAGCTCTGTCGGGCGGGGTAGCTCCTACAATGAGCAGTTCTTC
TRBJ1-1	TRBV9	-	-	CASSVGPSARGGTEAFF	TGTGCCAGCAGCGTAGGTCCTTCCGCCAGGGGAGGCACTGAAGCTTTCTTT
TRBJ1-6	TRBV28	-	-	CASTFGNSPLHF	TGTGCCAGCACTTTTGGAAATTCACCCCTCCACTTT
TRBJ2-7	TRBV27	-	-	CASSSPQKGRSYEQYF	TGTGCCAGCAGTTCCCCACAGAAGGGGCGATCATACGAGCAGTACTTC
TRBJ2-3	TRBV13	-	-	CASVRKGVLSTDTQYF	TGTGCCAGCGTCCGAAAGGGGGTCCTTAGCACAGATACGCAGTATTTT
TRBJ2-7	TRBV7-8	-	TRBD1	CASSLDRENEQYF	TGTGCCAGCAGCTTGGACAGGGAAAACGAGCAGTACTTC
TRBJ1-1	TRBV11-3	-	-	CASSSRGTNTEAFF	TGTGCCAGCAGCTCGCGGGGGACAAACACTGAAGCTTTCTTT
TRBJ1-1	TRBV19	-	-	CASGVWNTEAFF	TGTGCCAGTGGGGTGTGGAACACTGAAGCTTTCTTT
TRBJ2-7	TRBV7-9	-	TRBD1	CASSLGTGGGISYEQYF	TGTGCCAGCAGCCTTGGGACAGGTGGTGGGATCTCCTACGAGCAGTACTTC
TRBJ2-1	TRBV5-4	-	-	CASSLSAGTTEQFF	TGTGCCAGCAGCTTGTCGGCAGGGACCACTGAGCAGTTCTTC
TRBJ1-1	TRBV18	-	-	CASSPSDGENTEAFF	TGTGCCAGCTCACCGTCAGACGGTGAGAACACTGAAGCTTTCTTT
TRBJ1-1	TRBV29-1	-	-	CSVGSGTEAFF	TGCAGCGTTGGCTCGGGAACTGAAGCTTTCTTT
TRBJ1-1	TRBV15	-	-	CATSRARTTEAFF	TGTGCCACCAGCAGAGCGCGGACCACTGAAGCTTTCTTT
TRBJ2-3	TRBV7-3	-	-	CASSLVGWGQSTDTQYF	TGTGCCAGCAGCTTAGTGGGGTGGGGACAAAGCACAGATACGCAGTATTTT
TRBJ1-1	TRBV11-2	-	-	CASSGLTEAFF	TGTGCCAGCAGCGGATTAACTGAAGCTTTCTTT
TRBJ2-4	TRBV6-1	once	-	CASSEAGGQNIQYF	TGTGCCAGCAGTGAAGCCGGGGGGCAAAACATTCAGTACTTC
TRBJ1-5	TRBV2	once	-	CAGHDGNQPQHF	TGTGCCGGACATGACGGGAATCAGCCCCAGCATTTT
TRBJ1-1	TRBV6-4	-	-	CASSPQSGGNTEAFF	TGTGCCAGCAGCCCCCAGTCCGGAGGGAACACTGAAGCTTTCTTT
TRBJ1-6	TRBV9	-	-	CASSVADRLNSPLHF	TGTGCCAGCAGCGTAGCGGACAGACTAAATTCACCCCTCCACTTT
TRBJ2-7	TRBV5-1	-	TRBD1	CASSLGGTGRYEQYF	TGCGCCAGCAGCTTGGGCGGGACAGGGAGATACGAGCAGTACTTC
TRBJ2-7	TRBV7-3	-	TRBD1	CASSVYRGDPSYEQYF	TGTGCCAGCAGCGTTTACAGGGGCGACCCTTCCTACGAGCAGTACTTC
TRBJ2-7	TRBV11-2	-	-	CASSLLYEQYF	TGTGCCAGCAGCCTATTATACGAGCAGTACTTC
TRBJ1-3	TRBV5-1	-	TRBD1	CASSLDRSIGNTIYF	TGCGCCAGCAGCCTGGACAGGAGCATTGGAAACACCATATATTTT
TRBJ2-5	TRBV10-3	-	-	CAISRTDQETQYF	TGTGCCATCAGTAGAACAGACCAAGAGACCCAGTACTTC
TRBJ2-3	TRBV4-3	-	-	CASSDSSTDTQYF	TGCGCCAGCAGCGACAGTAGCACAGATACGCAGTATTTT
TRBJ2-7	TRBV5-4	-	TRBD2	CASSDLGLAGTSAYEQYF	TGTGCCAGCAGCGACTTGGGACTAGCGGGAACTTCCGCCTACGAGCAGTACTTC
TRBJ2-2	TRBV12-5	-	TRBD1	CASGFLGQVNTGELFF	TGTGCTAGTGGTTTCCTCGGACAGGTTAACACCGGGGAGCTGTTTTTT
TRBJ2-6	TRBV4-1	-	TRBD2	CASSRTSLVPLSGANVLTF	TGCGCCAGCAGCCGGACTAGTTTGGTGCCCCTCTCTGGGGCCAACGTCCTGACTTTC
TRBJ2-1	TRBV4-2	-	-	CASSQVGGHNEQFF	TGTGCCAGCAGCCAAGTTGGGGGACACAATGAGCAGTTCTTC
TRBJ2-7	TRBV30	-	TRBD1	CAWTAPGQGTLKEYF	TGTGCCTGGACCGCACCGGGACAGGGGACCTTAAAGGAGTACTTC
TRBJ2-7	TRBV10-1	-	TRBD2	CASKNAQRENPPSYEQYF	TGCGCCAGCAAAAATGCTCAGCGGGAGAACCCTCCATCCTACGAGCAGTACTTC